These 8 T cell receptor beta chains were all obtained from the same sample, sequenced in a study of blood T cell repertoires in COVID-19. TCRdb's copy holds only in-frame clones and misses some; the assay was immunoSEQ multiplex PCR. The sample carries 350,000 to 450,000 clones, roughly 90% recorded once. The source material was peripheral blood. The receptors were gathered from a woman in her 40s with COVID-19, enrolled during active disease.

The chain combines TRBV3-1 (or the pseudogene TRBV3-2) with TRBJ2-1, with 13 bases aligning to TRBD2. The ends lost 0 bases at V and 14 bases at J; junction bases unmatched: 13. The CDR3 extends over 17 amino acids. CDR1 LGHDT and CDR2 YNNKEL come from the germline V gene (reference sequence). CDR3 protein: CASSQDLRTSGRGCEFF. CDR3 coding DNA: TGTGCCAGCAGCCAAGATCTTCGAACTAGCGGGAGGGGGTGTGAGTTCTTC.

The V call is TRBV7-6, the J call TRBJ1-3, with 7 nucleotides matching TRBD1. The CDR3 consists of 16 residues. Looked up from germline, CDR1 is SGHVS and CDR2 is FNYEAQ. J was trimmed by 1 base and V by 2 bases; bases with no gene match: 5. The CDR3 coding sequence is TGTGCCAGCAGCTTATCACAGGGGATGTCTGGAAACACCATATATTTT. Protein: CASSLSQGMSGNTIYF.

The chain joins TRBV27 to TRBJ2-1; a weak D match, TRBD2 (6 bases). Germline V lookup: CDR1 MNHEY, CDR2 SMNVEV (reference sequence). The length of the CDR3 is 14 residues. V was trimmed by 6 bases and J by 5 bases, leaving 14 bases between them. The CDR3 bases are TGTGCCAGCAGCAAATGGGACTGGAACAATGAGCAGTTCTTC. Translation gives CASSKWDWNNEQFF.

The chain employs TRBV7-9 and TRBJ1-1, with D perhaps TRBD1 (6 bases). CDR3 length equals 13 residues. CDR1 and CDR2 from the germline V gene are SEHNR and FQNEAQ (reference sequence). V lost 5 bases and J lost 2, with 9 bases in between. The CDR3 region has the DNA TGTGCCAGCAGCCCAGGGGCCAACACTGAAGCTTTCTTT. It codes for CASSPGANTEAFF.

V is TRBV5-1 and J is TRBJ2-3, with 8 positions matching TRBD2. Germline CDR1 SGHRS, CDR2 YFSETQ. J was trimmed by 0 bases and V by 0 bases; bases with no gene match: 9. CDR3 length: 18 residues. CDR3 sequence: CASSLEIAGRTSTDTQYF. CDR3 sequence (DNA): TGCGCCAGCAGCTTGGAGATAGCGGGGAGAACTAGCACAGATACGCAGTATTTT.

The V call is TRBV7-2, the J call TRBJ1-2, with 8 nucleotides matching TRBD1. V was pared by 0 bases and J by 8 bases, with 8 bases of the junction left unmatched. CDR3 size: 15 residues. The germline V gene has CDR1 SGHTA and CDR2 FQGNSA. CDR3 sequence reads: CASSLALVTGEGYTF. The CDR3 nucleotides are TGTGCCAGCAGCTTAGCGCTTGTGACAGGGGAGGGCTACACCTTC.

V usage is TRBV6-5 and J usage is TRBJ1-1, with D perhaps TRBD1 (6 bases). This CDR3 spans 14 amino acids. The germline gives CDR1 MNHEY, CDR2 SVGAGI. V lost 4 bases and J lost 6, with 15 bases in between. In DNA form, the CDR3 reads TGTGCCAGCAGTTTTTCCCCAGGGGTTTCTGAAGCTTTCTTT. Translating it yields CASSFSPGVSEAFF.

This clone is a singleton in its sample. The chain couples TRBV5-1 to TRBJ1-4, with D possibly being TRBD1 (5 bases). CDR3 length: 15 amino acids. CDR1 and CDR2 (germline): SGHRS, YFSETQ. Trimming stripped 0 bases from V and 3 bases from J, with 9 bases between. The CDR3 sequence: CASSLARAANEKLFF. The DNA of the CDR3 is TGCGCCAGCAGCTTGGCCAGGGCAGCTAATGAAAAACTGTTTTTT.